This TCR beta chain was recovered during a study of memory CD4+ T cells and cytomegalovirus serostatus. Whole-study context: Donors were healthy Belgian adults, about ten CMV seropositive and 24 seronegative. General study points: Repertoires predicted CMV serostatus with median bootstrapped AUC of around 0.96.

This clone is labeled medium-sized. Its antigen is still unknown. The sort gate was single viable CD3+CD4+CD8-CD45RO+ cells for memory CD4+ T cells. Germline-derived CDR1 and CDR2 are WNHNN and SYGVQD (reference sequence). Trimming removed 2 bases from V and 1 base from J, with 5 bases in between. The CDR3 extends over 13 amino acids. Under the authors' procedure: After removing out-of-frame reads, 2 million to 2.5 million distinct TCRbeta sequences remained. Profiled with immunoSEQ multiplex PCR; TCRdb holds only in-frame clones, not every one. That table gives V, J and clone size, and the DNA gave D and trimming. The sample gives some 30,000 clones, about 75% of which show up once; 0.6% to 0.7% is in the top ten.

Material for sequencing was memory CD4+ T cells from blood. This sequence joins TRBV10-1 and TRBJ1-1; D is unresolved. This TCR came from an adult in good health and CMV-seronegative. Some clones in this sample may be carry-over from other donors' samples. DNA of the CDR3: TGCGCCAGCAGTGAGGGCAGGAACACTGAAGCTTTCTTT. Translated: CASSEGRNTEAFF.